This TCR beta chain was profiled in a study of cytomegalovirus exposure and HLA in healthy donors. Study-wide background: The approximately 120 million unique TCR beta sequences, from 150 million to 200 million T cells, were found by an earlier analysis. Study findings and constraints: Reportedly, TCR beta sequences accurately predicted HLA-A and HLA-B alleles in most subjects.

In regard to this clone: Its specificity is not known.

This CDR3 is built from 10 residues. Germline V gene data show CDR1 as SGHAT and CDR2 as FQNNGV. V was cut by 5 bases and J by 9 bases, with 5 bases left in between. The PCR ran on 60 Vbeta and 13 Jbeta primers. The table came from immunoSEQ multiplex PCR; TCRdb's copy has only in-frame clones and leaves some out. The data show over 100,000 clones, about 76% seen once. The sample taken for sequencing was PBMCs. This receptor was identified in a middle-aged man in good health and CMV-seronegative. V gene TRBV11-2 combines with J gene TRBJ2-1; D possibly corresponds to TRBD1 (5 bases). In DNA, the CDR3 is TGTGCCAGCAGCGGGGCTGAGCAGTTCTTC. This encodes CASSGAEQFF.